This T cell receptor beta chain was recovered during a study of T cell responses to AZD1222 COVID-19 vaccine. Looking at the study overall: Samples with a second dose at about 4 or about 12 weeks were pooled together.

The V gene lost 7 bases and the J gene lost 4 bases, with 13 bases spanning the gap. This CDR3 is 13 amino acids long. The data were produced by immunoSEQ multiplex PCR, yet TCRdb's version contains in-frame clones alone and is incomplete. The data show 140,000 to 150,000 clones, about 94% seen once. In the case of this clone: No antigen is known for it.

The study, taken as a whole, reports: Among those given AZD1222, only 6 or 7 were seropositive at baseline.

This sample comprised peripheral blood, obtained on day 0 of AZD1222 vaccination. This TCR was sampled from an adult in good health. The chain combines TRBV12-3 or TRBV12-4 with TRBJ1-2; tentative D call: TRBD1 (6 bases). In DNA form, the CDR3 reads TGTGCCAGCACCCACAGGGTTCTCTATGGCTACACCTTC. This gives the protein CASTHRVLYGYTF.